The table lists the clone carrying this TCR beta chain with a count of one. The antigen remains undetermined. This record belongs to a study of regulatory T cells in long-lasting Graves disease. General study points: Persistent patients had more shared public clonotypes (2,741) than new patients (roughly 940). Limited samples may have lowered accuracy. Persistent disease favored TRBV28, TRBJ1-2 and TRBJ2-5.

Time point here: newly diagnosed GD, antithyroid drugs for less than 3 months. TCR sequences were obtained from RNA taken from PBMCs. Arm-PCR of CDR3 regions with iRepertoire HTBI primers generated TCR beta libraries. In TCRdb, the multiplex PCR reads were re-called with MiXCR into one record per CDR3 protein. The sample shows hundreds of thousands of distinct CDR3 sequences, approximately 15% of them seen only once. Germline assignment: CDR1 MGHRA and CDR2 YSYEKL. V was trimmed by 0 bases and J by 3 bases, leaving 18 bases between them. The length of the CDR3 is 19 residues. Another study also made use of these data, one on T cells in Graves' hyperthyroidism and ophthalmopathy.

The chain combines TRBV4-1 with TRBJ1-6, with D possibly being TRBD1 (6 bases). The source is a woman in her thirties or forties with Graves disease. Sequenced material: peripheral blood mononuclear cells (PBMCs), taken at new diagnosis, from a patient treated with antithyroid drugs. CDR3 protein: CASSQDSAGATIYNSPLHF. In DNA, the CDR3 is TGCGCCAGCAGCCAAGATTCGGCAGGGGCGACTATCTATAATTCACCCCTCCACTTT.